This T cell receptor beta chain was captured in a study of T-cell memory formation after mild COVID-19 (TCRdb year 2021). As for the study more broadly: TCR sequence clusters from the two donors were largely donor specific. Longitudinal TCRalpha and TCRbeta repertoire sequencing tracked T-cell clones expanding and contracting after mild COVID-19 in two donors. Two young, previously healthy adult volunteers made up the cohort, one male and one female.

Counted from cysteine to phenylalanine, this CDR3 has 16 amino acids. The kept DNA is CDR3 alone, 48 bases in frame from the first base. The germline V and J ends show losses of 1 base and 8 bases respectively, and no gene match explains 10 bases of the junction. The germline V gene supplies CDR1 SGHTA and CDR2 FQGNSA. Instrument used: Illumina NovaSeq 6000. Using 5'RACE with constant-segment primers, TCRalpha and TCRbeta cDNA libraries were constructed, with sample barcodes and unique molecular identifiers added in the process. Trizol reagent was used to extract RNA from every sample. Library amplification was performed in two PCR steps, and a second sample barcode and Illumina TruSeq adapters were introduced in the second step. Libraries were sequenced on an Illumina NovaSeq with 2 x 150 bp paired-end reads. The paper's processing steps were these. Demultiplexing of reads and collapsing into UMI-guided consensus sequences were performed with migec v1.2.7. Using mixcr v2.1.11, UMI consensuses were aligned to TRA and TRB V and J templates and then assembled into clonotypes. Expanded or contracted clonotypes were those called significant by both edgeR and NoisET, with noise models trained on biological replicates. edgeR calls used a false discovery rate-adjusted p below 0.01 and a log2 fold-change threshold of 1. As an exploratory analysis of dynamics, max-normalized trajectories of the 1000 most abundant clonotypes were examined by PCA with hierarchical clustering. Separately sequenced CD4+ and CD8+ repertoires were used to assign a CD4 or CD8 phenotype to each responding clone. TCRdb reprocessed the public reads (quality trimming at Q25 with fastp, clone calling with MiXCR) and kept in-frame beta chains. Here each entry gathers all rows of one CDR3 protein and keeps the most common genes and DNA. The V and J calls shown here were made by TCRdb, not taken from the authors' results. For this sample there are around 400,000 distinct CDR3 sequences; more than 20% appear just once. Around 8.1% of the sample is taken by the ten largest.

The study at large found these results: SARS-CoV-2 specificity of the second-wave clones peaking on day 37 was not confirmed. Contracting CD4+ clones were located mainly in the CM and EM memory subsets, whereas CD8+ clones were found to be enriched in EMRA. Some responding clones were detected in pre-infection memory, which suggested that pre-existing cross-reactive memory T cells had joined the SARS-CoV-2 response. From day 15 to 85, contracting clones showed balanced CD4/CD8 phenotypes, whereas a second wave of clones that expanded from day 15 to 37 leaned towards CD4+. Only a couple of mild cases were covered by the study, and larger cohorts that include severe cases with pre-infection samples were considered necessary.

PBMCs were isolated by Ficoll-Paque density gradient centrifugation. Points on this clonotype: This receptor's antigen is unknown. The record has no base qualities; no much larger clone is one base away.

This clonotype was sampled from an adult woman who had mild COVID-19 (a few samples of this study predate the infection). The sample titles of this study are shuffled in the database, so cell type and time point are left out; the donor was told from shared clones. Sample: PBMCs or a T cell subset sorted from them (not recorded which). Recombination joined TRBV7-2 with TRBJ2-1; 8 nucleotides in the junction match TRBD2. CDR3 protein: CASSLGASGLIYEQFF. The DNA is as follows: TGTGCCAGCAGCTTAGGAGCTAGCGGGTTAATCTATGAGCAGTTCTTC.